One sample yielded the 5 T cell receptor beta chains listed below, sequenced in a study of blood T cell repertoires in COVID-19. The assay was immunoSEQ multiplex PCR, and TCRdb's table has in-frame clones only and misses some. The data contain approximately 97,000 clones, about four fifths of them seen just once; the ten biggest clones take up around 4.3%. Sequenced: peripheral blood. The source of these receptors is a human donor in a cohort sampled during active COVID-19.

The chain joins TRBV7-2 to TRBJ2-7; D might be TRBD1 (5 bases). The CDR3 has 14 residues. V lost 5 bases and J 4 bases, leaving 15 bases between the germline ends. The germline gives CDR1 SGHTA, CDR2 FQGNSA. CDR3 sequence (DNA): TGTGCCAGCAGCCTCAGACAGAATAGGTACGAGCAGTACTTC. Encoded protein: CASSLRQNRYEQYF. The complete variable domain, with remaining parts taken from reference TRBV7-2 and TRBJ2-7, reads GAGVSQSPSNKVTEKGKDVELRCDPISGHTALYWYRQSLGQGLEFLIYFQGNSAPDKSGLPSDRFSAERTGGSVSTLTIQRTQQEDSAVYLCASSLRQNRYEQYFGPGTRLTVT.

The V call is TRBV10-2, the J call TRBJ2-7; 7 nucleotides line up with TRBD1. The CDR3 is 12 residues long. Germline V gives CDR1 WSHSY, CDR2 SAAADI. Germline trimming cut 6 bases from V and 2 bases from J; bases unmatched to any gene: 1. CDR3 in amino acids: CASSGQAYEQYF. The CDR3 nucleotides read TGCGCCAGCAGCGGACAGGCCTACGAGCAGTACTTC.

This chain joins TRBV6-2 or TRBV6-3 and TRBJ1-1; TRBD1 matches at 10 bases. The trim removed 2 bases at V and 4 bases at J, leaving 10 bases unmatched. Germline loops: CDR1 MNHEY, CDR2 SVGEGT. This CDR3 has 17 amino acids. CDR3 in amino acids: CASSYDQTGQGLTEAFF. DNA for the CDR3: TGTGCCAGCAGTTACGACCAAACGGGACAGGGGCTCACTGAAGCTTTCTTT.

The chain employs TRBV3-1 (or the pseudogene TRBV3-2) and TRBJ2-2; a possible D gene is TRBD2 (5 bases). Looked up from germline, CDR1 is LGHDT and CDR2 is YNNKEL (reference sequence). CDR3 length: 18 amino acids. V was shortened by 2 bases and J by 4 bases, with 20 bases between the two germline ends. The CDR3 sequence: CASSQPAGVLEGTGELFF. DNA of the CDR3: TGTGCCAGCAGCCAACCGGCGGGCGTCTTGGAAGGCACCGGGGAGCTGTTTTTT.

The sample holds one count of this clone. V usage is TRBV9 and J usage is TRBJ2-3; a weak D match, TRBD1 (6 bases). CDR1 and CDR2 from the germline V gene are SGDLS and YYNGEE. The CDR3 contains 13 residues. V was clipped by 4 bases and J by 5 bases, with 11 bases between them. The CDR3, as DNA: TGTGCCAGCAGCACTCAGGGGAGAGATACGCAGTATTTT. This gives the protein CASSTQGRDTQYF.